The entry below gives a single T cell receptor (beta chain) sequence along with its context. The data are from a study of T cell responses to AZD1222 COVID-19 vaccine. The CDR3 has 13 amino acids. Trimming cost V 8 bases and J 6 bases; bases outside gene matches: 6. Germline V gene lookup returns CDR1 WNHNN and CDR2 SYGVQD (reference sequence). Data came from immunoSEQ multiplex PCR; TCRdb stores just in-frame clones and leaves some out. The sample contains 98,000 or so clones, about 89% of which appear only once. The sequence came from an adult who received the MenACWY meningococcal vaccine as a control. Specimen: peripheral blood, collected 28 days after the second dose of the MenACWY control vaccine. This chain links TRBV10-1 with TRBJ1-5; TRBD1 matches at 8 bases. CDR3 sequence reads: CASDRGEFQPQHF. The CDR3 nucleotides read TGCGCCAGCGACAGGGGAGAGTTTCAGCCCCAGCATTTT.